This T cell receptor (beta chain) was identified in a study of vaccination and CD4 T cells after COVID-19. This CDR3 is 14 amino acids long. Germline V CDR1 and CDR2: KGHSH, LQKENI. The V end lost 4 bases, the J end lost 1 base, and 10 bases lay between the germline ends. Stated treatment: roughly 10-day PBMC culture with coronavirus spike peptide pools or control peptides (ViraFEST assay). With respect to this clonotype: The antigen is unknown.

At the Johns Hopkins FTIC core, DNA taken from cultured CD4+ T cells was sequenced by way of the Oncomine TCR Beta short-read assay. Using its own MiXCR run on the PCR reads, TCRdb lists one record per CDR3 protein. This table has under 4,000 distinct CDR3 sequences, roughly 17% appearing once. Study conclusions and caveats: Detection of a median around 86% of reactive clones in convalescent patients was confined to the period after vaccination.

Input material: CD4+ T cells from blood, cultured in vitro. This clonotype was obtained from a human donor who had recovered from COVID-19. V and J are TRBV18 and TRBJ1-1; weak D call: TRBD1 (5 bases). In DNA form, the CDR3 reads TGTGCCAGCTCACTGGGAAGGGGGAACACTGAAGCTTTCTTT. This gives the protein CASSLGRGNTEAFF.